Detailed here is one T cell receptor beta chain. This sample was included in a study of CD8 T cells in ankylosing spondylitis. The ends lost 5 bases at V and 6 bases at J; junction bases unmatched: 4. CDR3 size: 15 residues. In TCRdb, the 5' RACE reads were re-called with MiXCR into one record per CDR3 protein. The repertoire holds 85,000 to 90,000 distinct CDR3 sequences, with 27% as singletons. The clonotype comes from a male donor with ankylosing spondylitis or in good health (not recorded which). The material sequenced was blood, either unsorted or a sorted T cell fraction (not recorded which). The rearrangement uses TRBV12-3 or TRBV12-4 and TRBJ1-4, with 12 nucleotides matching TRBD1. The CDR3 nucleotides read TGTGCCAGCAGTCCTGGGACAGGGGGCTATGAAAAACTGTTTTTT. Protein sequence: CASSPGTGGYEKLFF.